This passage covers 30 T cell receptor beta chains from one sample sequenced in a study of follicular helper T cells after annual influenza vaccination (dated by TCRdb to 2016 to 2017). The intended sense of this specimen's time point label: 2014-2015 season, pre-vaccination. Libraries came from the immunoSEQ multiplex PCR assay. Drawn from immuneACCESS, this table holds only the in-frame rearrangements with V and J called that TCRdb kept. Clones are partly lost; checked studies trace under half to an unresolved V gene and leave the rest unexplained. The sample includes roughly 10,000 clones, with roughly 85% observed a single time. The ten biggest clones cover 2.5% to 3.5% of the sample. The material was CXCR5+ CD38- circulating T follicular helper cells from blood, obtained on the day of influenza vaccination. The cell subset or site label, read with the paper, signifies: circulating Tfh, non-naive CD4+CXCR5+PD-1+ (ICOS+CD38+ or ICOS-CD38-). The origin of the receptors is an adult who received the influenza vaccine.

This clone was recorded once. The rearrangement uses TRBV20-1 and TRBJ2-7, with a tentative D call TRBD2 (5 bases). Trimming left V 6 bases short and J 7 bases short, with 13 bases between. The CDR3 is 11 amino acids. Germline V gene data show CDR1 as DFQATT and CDR2 as SNEGSKA (reference sequence). CDR3 sequence: CSAPGGREQYF. CDR3 DNA sequence: TGCAGTGCACCCGGAGGACGAGAGCAGTACTTC.

The sample holds a few counts of this clone. This chain joins TRBV19 and TRBJ1-1; perhaps TRBD1 as D (5 bases). Trimming shortened V by 0 bases and J by 2 bases, and 13 bases separated the two germline ends. The CDR3 runs 16 residues. CDR1 and CDR2 from the germline V gene are LNHDA and SQIVND (reference sequence). The CDR3 DNA sequence: TGTGCCAGTAGTATAGATCGAGGCAGGGAAAACACTGAAGCTTTCTTT. Translated: CASSIDRGRENTEAFF.

This chain links TRBV10-3 with TRBJ2-3; 11 nucleotides align to TRBD2. The CDR3 is 13 residues long. Unmatched junction bases numbered 5, after V lost 11 bases and J lost 4 bases. Germline-derived CDR1 and CDR2 are ENHRY and SYGVKD. CDR3: CAVGTSGADTQYF. CDR3 in DNA: TGTGCCGTCGGGACTAGCGGCGCAGATACGCAGTATTTT.

The rearrangement joins TRBV5-1 to TRBJ2-7; TRBD1 is a possible D gene (5 bases). There are 14 residues in the CDR3. The V end was cut by 3 bases, the J end by 3 bases, with 13 bases between. Looked up from germline, CDR1 is SGHRS and CDR2 is YFSETQ. The CDR3 DNA reads as TGCGCCAGCAGCTCTGACAGTATCAACTACGAGCAGTACTTC. Protein product: CASSSDSINYEQYF.

The chain carries TRBV28 and TRBJ1-1; TRBD1 might be the D (5 bases). V lost 2 bases and J 6 bases, leaving 13 bases between the germline ends. The CDR3 sequence is 14 residues long. Per germline, CDR1 MDHEN and CDR2 SYDVKM. The CDR3 DNA follows: TGTGCCAGCAGTTTACCAAGGGGCTCTCCTGAAGCTTTCTTT. It codes for CASSLPRGSPEAFF.

In this sample, this clone turned up once. The CDR3 DNA follows: TGTGCCAGCTCACCCGGCCAAGAGACCCAGTACTTC. Amino acids: CASSPGQETQYF. V and J are TRBV18 and TRBJ2-5, with D unresolved. V shed 3 bases and J shed 1 base, with 3 bases lying between them. In germline, CDR1 is KGHSH, CDR2 LQKENI. This CDR3 has 12 residues.

V and J are TRBV28 and TRBJ1-2; D is uncertain. The V end lost 3 bases, the J end lost 1 base, and 9 bases lay between the germline ends. This CDR3 region has 14 residues. The germline V gene encodes CDR1 MDHEN and CDR2 SYDVKM. CDR3 region: CASSFGYDNYGYTF. CDR3 coding DNA: TGTGCCAGCAGTTTTGGCTACGATAACTATGGCTACACCTTC.

This clone has a single count. The chain employs TRBV7-8 and TRBJ2-6; D is unclear. The CDR3 covers 15 residues. Germline V lookup: CDR1 SGHVS, CDR2 FQNEAQ. V was shortened by 5 bases and J by 0 bases, with 8 bases between the two germline ends. The DNA for the CDR3 is TGTGCCAGCAGCCCCAGACACTCTGGGGCCAACGTCCTGACTTTC. Protein product: CASSPRHSGANVLTF.

This clone was picked up one time. The chain recombines TRBV6-1 with TRBJ2-7; D is tentatively TRBD1 or TRBD2 (5 bases each). The CDR3 spans 14 residues. The V end was cut by 1 base, the J end by 3 bases, with 10 bases between. Germline CDR1 reads MNHNS; CDR2 reads SASEGT. The CDR3 nucleotides read TGTGCCAGCAGTGAAGTAGGGACCAACTACGAGCAGTACTTC. This gives the protein CASSEVGTNYEQYF.

The rearrangement uses TRBV7-9 and TRBJ2-7; no clear D gene. The V end was cut by 5 bases, the J end by 7 bases, with 12 bases between. Germline V lookup: CDR1 SEHNR, CDR2 FQNEAQ (reference sequence). This CDR3 spans 12 amino acids. The CDR3 region is CASSLMEQEQYF. CDR3 nucleotide sequence: TGTGCCAGCAGCCTAATGGAACAGGAGCAGTACTTC.

The genes are TRBV4-2 and TRBJ1-5; unclear D gene. Per the germline V gene, CDR1 is LGHNA and CDR2 is YNFKEQ. Trimming left V 1 base short and J 2 bases short, with 9 bases between. The CDR3 runs 15 residues. The CDR3 DNA reads TGTGCCAGCAGCCAAGGGTCAGTGGGCAATCAGCCCCAGCATTTT. Translated, it gives CASSQGSVGNQPQHF.

This clone was recorded a few times. The V call is TRBV18, the J call TRBJ1-5; D is perhaps TRBD1 (6 bases). Trimming took 6 bases from V and 3 from J, leaving 9 bases between them. Germline-derived CDR1 and CDR2 are KGHSH and LQKENI. The CDR3 is 13 residues long. CDR3 residues: CASSTGNNQPQHF. In DNA, the CDR3 is TGTGCCAGCTCTACAGGGAACAATCAGCCCCAGCATTTT.

The table lists this clone with a count of one. This chain uses TRBV11-2 with TRBJ2-1; 16 bases match TRBD2. Germline CDR1 reads SGHAT; CDR2 reads FQNNGV. This CDR3 spans 15 amino acids. Unmatched junction bases numbered 4, after V lost 5 bases and J lost 9 bases. CDR3 sequence reads: CASSTGLAGGLEQFF. The CDR3 DNA sequence: TGTGCCAGCAGCACGGGACTAGCGGGAGGGCTTGAGCAGTTCTTC.

The chain joins TRBV5-1 to TRBJ1-4; no clear D gene. The CDR3 has 12 amino acids. The V and J ends lost 4 bases and 12 bases respectively, with 13 bases between them. Germline CDR1 SGHRS, CDR2 YFSETQ. The CDR3 sequence is CASSDRSDELFF. The DNA of the CDR3 is TGCGCCAGCAGCGATCGTAGTGACGAACTGTTTTTT.

This sequence joins TRBV7-2 and TRBJ2-3; TRBD2 matches 10 bases. The CDR3 sequence is 15 residues long. The J segment lost 5 bases and the V segment lost 5 bases, leaving 7 bases of the junction unmatched. The germline gives CDR1 SGHTA, CDR2 FQGNSA. The chain's CDR3 is CASSTSGRGGDTQYF. The CDR3, as DNA: TGTGCCAGCAGCACCAGCGGGAGGGGAGGAGATACGCAGTATTTT.

This chain links TRBV7-3 with TRBJ2-7; D call uncertain. Germline CDR1 is SGHTA and CDR2 is FQGTGA. Trimming cost V 5 bases and J 1 base, with 12 bases left between them. The CDR3 spans 14 residues. The CDR3 sequence: CASSIDTRSYEQYF. The CDR3 DNA reads as TGTGCCAGCAGCATCGACACAAGGTCCTACGAGCAGTACTTC.

The chain carries TRBV2 and TRBJ2-5; TRBD2 agrees at 7 bases. CDR3 length: 17 amino acids. Germline V gene sequence: CDR1 SNHLY, CDR2 FYNNEI. After removal of 3 bases from V and 3 bases from J, the junction contained 13 bases not matched to a gene. The CDR3, as DNA: TGTGCCAGCAGTGAGGGATCCGGGACTACCGGAAAAGAGACCCAGTACTTC. Residues: CASSEGSGTTGKETQYF.

Only a few counts were recorded for this clone. The chain couples TRBV6-1 to TRBJ1-2; perhaps TRBD1 as D (5 bases). Germline CDR1 reads MNHNS; CDR2 reads SASEGT. There are 14 residues in the CDR3. Trimming cost V 8 bases and J 3 bases, with 16 bases left between them. CDR3 in amino acids: CASVTAPDDYGYTF. CDR3 bases: TGTGCCAGCGTGACAGCTCCGGATGACTATGGCTACACCTTC.

This clone was recorded once. The chain is built from TRBV7-2 and TRBJ2-5; D perhaps matches TRBD2 (5 bases). The V end was cut by 5 bases, the J end by 5 bases, with 18 bases between. The CDR3 is 15 amino acids. Germline CDR1 and CDR2: SGHTA and FQGNSA. The CDR3 region is CASSPEHQKRETQYF. In DNA, the CDR3 is TGTGCCAGCAGCCCCGAGCACCAAAAGCGGGAGACCCAGTACTTC.

Regarding this clone: This CDR3 is also generated by other DNA sequences in the sample. The rearrangement links TRBV15 to TRBJ1-4, with D hard to call. Germline lookup yields CDR1 LNHNV and CDR2 YYDKDF (reference sequence). V was clipped by 0 bases and J by 7 bases, with 9 bases between them. The CDR3 consists of 14 residues. The CDR3 nucleotides are TGTGCCACCAGCAGAGATCTGGTTTCTGAAAAACTGTTTTTT. Translation: CATSRDLVSEKLFF.

The chain's CDR3 is CASSWGRESETQYF. The CDR3 coding sequence is TGTGCCAGCAGCTGGGGGCGGGAATCGGAGACCCAGTACTTC. This sequence joins TRBV7-2 and TRBJ2-5; TRBD1 or TRBD2 may be the D gene (6 bases each). Germline V CDR1 and CDR2: SGHTA, FQGNSA. This CDR3 comprises 14 residues. V was shortened by 4 bases and J by 5 bases, with 14 bases between the two germline ends.

The rearrangement joins TRBV19 to TRBJ2-5; TRBD2 matches at 7 bases. The CDR3 runs to 15 residues. The germline gives CDR1 LNHDA, CDR2 SQIVND (reference sequence). The junction had 5 bases not matched to a gene; V was cut back by 3 bases and J by 1 base. CDR3 region: CASSIDGRTQETQYF. The CDR3 DNA reads TGTGCCAGTAGTATTGACGGGAGGACCCAAGAGACCCAGTACTTC.

This clone showed up just once. The chain has TRBV5-8 and TRBJ2-4; unclear D gene. CDR1 SGHTS and CDR2 YDEGEE come from the germline V gene. This CDR3 has 13 residues. V lost 0 bases to trimming and J lost 5 bases, with 6 bases between them. The CDR3 reads CASSLGRQNIQYF. The CDR3 DNA reads as TGTGCCAGCAGCTTGGGACGGCAAAACATTCAGTACTTC.

The chain combines TRBV18 with TRBJ2-2; TRBD1 is a possible D gene (6 bases). Germline CDR1 and CDR2: KGHSH and LQKENI. V lost 1 base, J lost 5 bases, and 11 bases lay in between. This CDR3 has 15 amino acids. CDR3 bases: TGTGCCAGCTCACCACGGACAGAAGCTACCGGGGAGCTGTTTTTT. Translated, it gives CASSPRTEATGELFF. Based on the CDR3 plus reference TRBV18 and TRBJ2-2, the full variable domain is NAGVMQNPRHLVRRRGQEARLRCSPMKGHSHVYWYRQLPEEGLKFMVYLQKENIIDESGMPKERFSAEFPKEGPSILRIQQVVRGDSAAYFCASSPRTEATGELFFGEGSRLTVL.

The chain is built from TRBV19 and TRBJ1-1; D is undetermined. The CDR3 length is 13 residues. Per the germline V gene, CDR1 is LNHDA and CDR2 is SQIVND (reference sequence). V was clipped by 3 bases and J by 1 base, with 6 bases between them. The CDR3 sequence: CASSIKKNTEAFF. In DNA form, the CDR3 reads TGTGCCAGTAGTATCAAGAAGAACACTGAAGCTTTCTTT.

The J gene is TRBJ2-2, the V gene TRBV7-9, with D perhaps TRBD2 (7 bases). The CDR3 has 17 amino acids. CDR1 is SEHNR and CDR2 is FQNEAQ in the germline V gene (reference sequence). The V end was cut by 5 bases, the J end by 6 bases, with 22 bases between. The DNA for the CDR3 is TGTGCCAGCAGCCCAGGGGTCGGAGCGGGATCGGCCGGGGAGCTGTTTTTT. It is translated as CASSPGVGAGSAGELFF.

The chain combines TRBV19 with TRBJ1-5; a possible D gene is TRBD1 (5 bases). Per the germline V gene, CDR1 is LNHDA and CDR2 is SQIVND (reference sequence). The CDR3 spans 14 residues. V lost 1 base and J lost 13, with 17 bases in between. The CDR3 spells CASSIVTRDPKQHF. DNA of the CDR3: TGTGCCAGTAGTATAGTAACCCGGGACCCTAAACAGCATTTT. Variable domain in full (rest from reference TRBV19 and TRBJ1-5): DGGITQSPKYLFRKEGQNVTLSCEQNLNHDAMYWYRQDPGQGLRLIYYSQIVNDFQKGDIAEGYSVSREKKESFPLTVTSAQKNPTAFYLCASSIVTRDPKQHFGDGTRLSIL.

This clone was picked up a small number of times. The chain uses TRBV5-6 and TRBJ2-7; D might be TRBD2 (6 bases). The V gene's germline CDR1 is SGHDT and CDR2 YYEEEE. The length of the CDR3 is 14 residues. Trimming took 3 bases from V and 3 from J, leaving 13 bases between them. CDR3 loop: CASSSGTGDYEQYF. CDR3 DNA sequence: TGTGCCAGCAGCTCCGGGACGGGAGACTACGAGCAGTACTTC.

The chain has TRBV15 and TRBJ1-1; D is unclear. Germline values: CDR1 LNHNV, CDR2 YYDKDF (reference sequence). V lost 2 bases and J lost 11, with 15 bases in between. The CDR3 length is 13 residues. The CDR3 DNA reads TGTGCCACCAGCAGACCCACCCTGGAAGGGGCTTTCTTT. Protein sequence: CATSRPTLEGAFF.

This rearrangement joins TRBV4-3 to TRBJ1-4; possible D gene TRBD1, 5 bases. V was shortened by 3 bases and J by 7 bases, with 15 bases between the two germline ends. The germline V gene encodes CDR1 LGHNA and CDR2 YSLEER. The CDR3 runs 15 residues. The CDR3 DNA reads as TGCGCCAGCAGCCAGAATGGTAGGGGTATTGAAAAACTGTTTTTT. Its translation: CASSQNGRGIEKLFF.